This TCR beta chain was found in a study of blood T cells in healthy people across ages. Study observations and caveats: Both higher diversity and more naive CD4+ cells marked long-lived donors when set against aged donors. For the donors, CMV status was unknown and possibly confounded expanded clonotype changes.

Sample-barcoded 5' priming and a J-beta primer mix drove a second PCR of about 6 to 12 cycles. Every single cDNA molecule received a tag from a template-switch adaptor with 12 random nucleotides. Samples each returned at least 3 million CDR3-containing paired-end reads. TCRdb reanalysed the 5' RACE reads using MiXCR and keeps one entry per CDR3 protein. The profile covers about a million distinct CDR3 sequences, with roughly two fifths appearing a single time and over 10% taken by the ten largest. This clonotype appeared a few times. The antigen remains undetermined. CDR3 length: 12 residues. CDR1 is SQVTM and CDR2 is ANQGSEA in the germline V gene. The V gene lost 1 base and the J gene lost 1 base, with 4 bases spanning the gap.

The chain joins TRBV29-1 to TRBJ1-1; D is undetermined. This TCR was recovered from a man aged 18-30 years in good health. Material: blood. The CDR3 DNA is TGCAGCGTTGAAGTGGGGAACACTGAAGCTTTCTTT. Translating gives CSVEVGNTEAFF.